Listed here are 26 T cell receptor beta chains from one sample, sequenced in a study of OX40 agonist ivuxolimab in advanced cancers. The protocol was immunoSEQ multiplex PCR, while the TCRdb copy is restricted to in-frame clones and leaves out a portion. Of around 94,000 clones listed, roughly 91% are singletons. The sequences come from CD4+ or CD8+ T cells sorted from blood, collected in a trial of the OX40 agonist ivuxolimab. The origin of the receptors is an adult with an advanced solid tumor such as melanoma, head and neck, liver or kidney cancer.

This clone turned up a few times. Other DNA sequences in this specimen translate into the identical CDR3. V usage is TRBV19 and J usage is TRBJ1-1; tentative D call: TRBD1 (5 bases). V shed 5 bases and J shed 0 bases, with 7 bases lying between them. This CDR3 is 13 amino acids long. The germline V gene encodes CDR1 LNHDA and CDR2 SQIVND (reference sequence). The CDR3 spells CASSQGLNTEAFF. In DNA form, the CDR3 reads TGTGCCAGTAGTCAGGGTTTGAACACTGAAGCTTTCTTT.

CDR3 region: CASSPSAGPGNTIYF. In DNA, the CDR3 is TGCGCCAGCAGCCCGAGCGCAGGGCCTGGAAACACCATATATTTT. The chain uses TRBV5-1 and TRBJ1-3, with D maybe TRBD1 (5 bases). V lost 4 bases and J 2 bases, leaving 13 bases between the germline ends. Germline V lookup: CDR1 SGHRS, CDR2 YFSETQ. The CDR3 runs 15 residues.

The chain has TRBV7-9 and TRBJ2-2, with D tentatively TRBD1 (6 bases). V lost 4 bases to trimming and J lost 4 bases, with 16 bases between them. Germline-derived CDR1 and CDR2 are SEHNR and FQNEAQ (reference sequence). The CDR3 runs 16 residues. The CDR3 coding sequence is TGTGCCAGCAGCTGGAATACAGGGCGAACCACCGGGGAGCTGTTTTTT. Amino acids: CASSWNTGRTTGELFF.

This chain connects TRBV4-3 to TRBJ1-6; TRBD1 agrees at 7 bases. With 4 bases clipped from V and 6 bases from J, the junction kept 6 bases outside the gene matches. Per the germline V gene, CDR1 is LGHNA and CDR2 is YSLEER. There are 15 residues in the CDR3. This CDR3 reads CASSRGRGVNSPLHF. CDR3 nucleotides: TGCGCCAGCAGCCGCGGCAGGGGGGTTAATTCACCCCTCCACTTT.

The chain links TRBV30 to TRBJ1-1, with 8 bases that match TRBD1. CDR1 and CDR2 from the germline V gene are GTSNPN and SVGIG (reference sequence). CDR3 length: 12 amino acids. V shed 2 bases and J 8 bases; nucleotides not matched to a gene: 4. CDR3 loop: CAWSSGQGEAFF. In DNA form, the CDR3 reads TGTGCCTGGAGTAGCGGACAGGGAGAAGCTTTCTTT.

The genes are TRBV15 and TRBJ2-3; 8 positions agree with TRBD2. CDR1 and CDR2 from the germline V gene are LNHNV and YYDKDF (reference sequence). The CDR3 is 16 amino acids. The ends lost 0 bases at V and 3 bases at J; junction bases unmatched: 5. The CDR3 is CATSRDLRGGTDTQYF. Written as DNA, the CDR3 is TGTGCCACCAGCAGAGATCTCCGGGGGGGAACAGATACGCAGTATTTT.

J is TRBJ2-3 and V is TRBV18; no reliable D call. Trimming pared 6 bases from V and 2 bases from J, leaving 3 bases between. Germline V CDR1 and CDR2: KGHSH, LQKENI. This CDR3 is 11 amino acids long. CDR3 in amino acids: CASSDTDTQYF. CDR3 in DNA: TGTGCCAGCTCCGACACAGATACGCAGTATTTT.

This clone was picked up one time. This rearrangement joins TRBV10-3 to TRBJ2-7; D might be TRBD1 (5 bases). V gave up 7 bases and J gave up 3 bases, with 7 bases separating them. The CDR3 spans 11 residues. Germline V gene lookup returns CDR1 ENHRY and CDR2 SYGVKD. CDR3 sequence: CAITQGYEQYF. CDR3 DNA: TGTGCCATCACGCAGGGCTACGAGCAGTACTTC.

The chain combines TRBV6-1 with TRBJ1-2; D perhaps matches TRBD1 (5 bases). The germline CDR1 and CDR2 sequences are MNHNS and SASEGT. V was pared by 6 bases and J by 0 bases, with 14 bases between. The CDR3 sequence is 15 residues long. Here the CDR3 DNA reads TGTGCCAGCAGGGGGGGAGACGGTGCTAACTATGGCTACACCTTC. This codes for CASRGGDGANYGYTF.

V and J are TRBV27 and TRBJ1-2; 9 nucleotides agree with TRBD1. The germline V gene encodes CDR1 MNHEY and CDR2 SMNVEV (reference sequence). This CDR3 has 16 residues. With V trimmed by 0 bases and J by 4 bases, 6 bases remained unmatched. CDR3 sequence: CASSLSRTGEGYGYTF. The CDR3 DNA is TGTGCCAGCAGTTTATCGAGGACAGGGGAGGGCTATGGCTACACCTTC.

The gene calls are TRBV30 and TRBJ1-2, with TRBD1 as a possible D gene (5 bases). Germline CDR1 is GTSNPN and CDR2 is SVGIG (reference sequence). This CDR3 is built from 11 residues. V lost 4 bases and J lost 5, with 8 bases in between. Written as DNA, the CDR3 is TGTGCCTGGAATGGGGCGTATGGCTACACCTTC. Amino acids: CAWNGAYGYTF.

This clone was counted once. The chain combines TRBV10-3 with TRBJ2-5; D may be TRBD1 (6 bases). Germline V lookup: CDR1 ENHRY, CDR2 SYGVKD. This CDR3 region has 13 residues. V was shortened by 5 bases and J by 1 base, with 8 bases between the two germline ends. CDR3 nucleotides: TGTGCCATCAGTCGACAGGTCCAAGAGACCCAGTACTTC. It encodes CAISRQVQETQYF.

The genes are TRBV6-5 and TRBJ1-4; possibly TRBD1 for D (6 bases). This CDR3 is 14 amino acids long. Germline values: CDR1 MNHEY, CDR2 SVGAGI. Trimming left V 5 bases short and J 8 bases short, with 15 bases between. Here the CDR3 reads CASSTDRQGEKLFF. DNA for the CDR3: TGTGCCAGCAGTACCGACAGGCAGGGGGAAAAACTGTTTTTT.

This chain links TRBV9 with TRBJ2-7; D assignment may be TRBD1 or TRBD2 (5 bases each). The germline V and J ends were trimmed by 1 base and 5 bases, with 10 bases remaining between them. CDR1 is SGDLS and CDR2 is YYNGEE in the germline V gene. The CDR3 is 13 amino acids. The CDR3 nucleotides are TGTGCCAGCAGCGTACCAGGGAGAGACGAGCAGTACTTC. Translated: CASSVPGRDEQYF.

J is TRBJ2-7 and V is TRBV5-6; D is ambiguous. The length of the CDR3 is 12 residues. V lost 1 base and J lost 5, with 7 bases in between. Germline assignment: CDR1 SGHDT and CDR2 YYEEEE. Written as DNA, the CDR3 is TGTGCCAGCAGCTTGTTCATAGACGAGCAGTACTTC. Translation gives CASSLFIDEQYF.

The chain combines TRBV6-6 with TRBJ1-5; tentative D call: TRBD1 (5 bases). Germline-derived CDR1 and CDR2 are MNHNY and SVGAGI (reference sequence). The CDR3 contains 14 residues. V lost 6 bases to trimming and J lost 4 bases, with 13 bases between them. The CDR3 nucleotides are TGTGCCAGCAGAAACGGGGGGTTTAATCAGCCCCAGCATTTT. It translates to CASRNGGFNQPQHF.

This clone was picked up one time. The rearrangement joins TRBV7-9 to TRBJ2-1, with a tentative D call TRBD1 (6 bases). Trimming took 0 bases from V and 4 from J, leaving 13 bases between them. Per the germline V gene, CDR1 is SEHNR and CDR2 is FQNEAQ (reference sequence). CDR3 size: 16 residues. The CDR3 region is CASSLAAQTGYNEQFF. The CDR3 bases are TGTGCCAGCAGCTTAGCGGCCCAAACAGGGTACAATGAGCAGTTCTTC.

J is TRBJ1-5 and V is TRBV19; D ambiguous. Germline V gives CDR1 LNHDA, CDR2 SQIVND (reference sequence). Trimming removed 1 base at V and 1 base at J, with 8 bases between. This CDR3 has 15 residues. The CDR3 region has the DNA TGTGCCAGTAGTATAGGTGGCAGAAGCAATCAGCCCCAGCATTTT. Translation: CASSIGGRSNQPQHF.

The chain couples TRBV14 to TRBJ1-3, with D possibly TRBD1 on 6 matching bases. The CDR3 has 15 amino acids. CDR1 and CDR2 (germline): SGHDN, FVKESK. Trimming stripped 4 bases from V and 1 base from J, with 11 bases between. For the CDR3, the DNA is TGTGCCAGCAGCCCAAACAGGGCTTCTGGAAACACCATATATTTT. It translates to CASSPNRASGNTIYF.

This chain joins TRBV19 and TRBJ2-3; weak D call: TRBD1 (6 bases). Trimming shortened V by 5 bases and J by 3 bases, and 27 bases separated the two germline ends. Germline V lookup: CDR1 LNHDA, CDR2 SQIVND (reference sequence). This CDR3 region has 19 residues. This chain's CDR3 is CASSPNTGSRVKKTDTQYF. CDR3 bases: TGTGCCAGTAGTCCGAACACAGGGTCGCGAGTTAAAAAGACAGATACGCAGTATTTT.

Here the CDR3 DNA reads TGTGCCAGCAGCTCCGGGTCCTACGAGCAGTACTTC. Its translation: CASSSGSYEQYF. This chain uses TRBV5-6 with TRBJ2-7, with D uncertain. CDR3 length equals 12 residues. Germline-derived CDR1 and CDR2 are SGHDT and YYEEEE. V lost 3 bases and J 1 base, leaving 5 bases between the germline ends.

The chain joins TRBV7-2 to TRBJ1-5; D call uncertain. V was clipped by 4 bases and J by 2 bases, with 6 bases between them. Germline CDR1 and CDR2: SGHTA and FQGNSA. CDR3 length equals 13 residues. The CDR3 coding sequence is TGTGCCAGCAGCTCCTGGGGCAATCAGCCCCAGCATTTT. This sequence encodes CASSSWGNQPQHF.

J is TRBJ2-3 and V is TRBV25-1, with D perhaps TRBD1 (5 bases). Looked up from germline, CDR1 is MGHDK and CDR2 is SYGVNS. This CDR3 is 16 amino acids long. Deletions cut 2 bases from V and 3 bases from J, with 15 bases between. The CDR3 sequence is CASSELLGQGTDTQYF. The CDR3 DNA reads TGTGCCAGCAGTGAACTTCTCGGGCAGGGTACAGATACGCAGTATTTT.

J is TRBJ2-3 and V is TRBV2; 9 nucleotides match TRBD2. The CDR3 extends over 16 amino acids. V lost 6 bases to trimming and J lost 2 bases; unmatched junction nucleotides: 9. Germline V lookup: CDR1 SNHLY, CDR2 FYNNEI. CDR3 sequence (DNA): TGTGCCAGCAGGGTCGGTTCTAGCGGGGCCACAGATACGCAGTATTTT. Its translation: CASRVGSSGATDTQYF.

Only one count was recorded for this clone. This sequence joins TRBV5-1 and TRBJ1-6; D is undetermined. The CDR3 contains 13 residues. V dropped 0 bases and J dropped 8 bases, with 6 bases sitting between them. From germline, CDR1 is SGHRS and CDR2 YFSETQ. The CDR3 spells CASSLEQYSPLHF. DNA of the CDR3: TGCGCCAGCAGCTTGGAACAGTATTCACCCCTCCACTTT.

The chain couples TRBV6-5 to TRBJ2-5, with 9 bases lining up with TRBD1. With V trimmed by 6 bases and J by 4 bases, 6 bases remained unmatched. Germline V gene sequence: CDR1 MNHEY, CDR2 SVGAGI. CDR3 length equals 14 residues. The CDR3 loop reads CASRALDRGETQYF. DNA of the CDR3: TGTGCCAGCAGGGCCCTGGACAGGGGAGAGACCCAGTACTTC.